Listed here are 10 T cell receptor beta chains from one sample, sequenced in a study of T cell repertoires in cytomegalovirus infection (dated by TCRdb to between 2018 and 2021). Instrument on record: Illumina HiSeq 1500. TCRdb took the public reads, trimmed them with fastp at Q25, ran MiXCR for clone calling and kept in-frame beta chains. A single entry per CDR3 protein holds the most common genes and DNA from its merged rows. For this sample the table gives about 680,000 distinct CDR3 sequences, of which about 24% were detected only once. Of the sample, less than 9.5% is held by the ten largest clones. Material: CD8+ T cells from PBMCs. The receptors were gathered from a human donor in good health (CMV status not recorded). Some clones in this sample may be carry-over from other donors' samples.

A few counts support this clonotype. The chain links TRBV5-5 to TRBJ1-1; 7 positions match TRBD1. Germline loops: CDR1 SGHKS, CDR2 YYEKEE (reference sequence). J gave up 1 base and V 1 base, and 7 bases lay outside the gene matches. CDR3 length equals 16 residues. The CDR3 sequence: CASSLRGGDWNTEAFF. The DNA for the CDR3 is TGTGCCAGCAGCTTGAGAGGGGGCGACTGGAACACTGAAGCTTTCTTT.

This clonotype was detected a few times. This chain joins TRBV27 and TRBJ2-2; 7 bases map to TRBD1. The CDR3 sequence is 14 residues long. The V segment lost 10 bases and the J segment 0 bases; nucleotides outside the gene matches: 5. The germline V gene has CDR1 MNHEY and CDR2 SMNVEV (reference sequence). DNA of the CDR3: TGTGCCACGTTCGGGACAGCGAACACCGGGGAGCTGTTTTTT. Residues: CATFGTANTGELFF.

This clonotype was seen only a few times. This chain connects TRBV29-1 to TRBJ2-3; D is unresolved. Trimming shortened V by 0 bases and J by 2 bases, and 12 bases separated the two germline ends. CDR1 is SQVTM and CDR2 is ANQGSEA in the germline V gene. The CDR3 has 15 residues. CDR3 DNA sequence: TGCAGCGTTGAAGATCTGGTCACGATCACAGATACGCAGTATTTT. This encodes CSVEDLVTITDTQYF.

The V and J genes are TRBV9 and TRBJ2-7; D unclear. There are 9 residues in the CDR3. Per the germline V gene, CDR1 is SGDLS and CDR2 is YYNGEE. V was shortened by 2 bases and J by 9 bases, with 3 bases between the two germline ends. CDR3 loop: CASSVPQYF. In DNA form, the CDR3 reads TGTGCCAGCAGCGTTCCGCAGTACTTC.

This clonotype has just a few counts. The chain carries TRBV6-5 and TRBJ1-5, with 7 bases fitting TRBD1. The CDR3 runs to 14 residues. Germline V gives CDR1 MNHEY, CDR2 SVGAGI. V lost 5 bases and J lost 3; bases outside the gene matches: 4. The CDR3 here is CASSRGQFNQPQHF. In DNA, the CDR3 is TGTGCCAGCAGTCGGGGACAGTTCAATCAGCCCCAGCATTTT.

CDR3 protein: CSARDKDSPNTEAFF. The CDR3 DNA is TGCAGTGCTAGAGATAAGGACAGCCCGAACACTGAAGCTTTCTTT. The rearrangement uses TRBV20-1 and TRBJ1-1; TRBD1 is a possible D gene (6 bases). This CDR3 has 15 amino acids. Germline CDR1 DFQATT, CDR2 SNEGSKA (reference sequence). Trimming stripped 0 bases from V and 1 base from J, with 12 bases between.

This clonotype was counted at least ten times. CDR3 in amino acids: CASSLGLETEQYV. The DNA of the CDR3 is TGTGCCAGCAGTTTAGGTTTAGAGACCGAGCAGTACGTC. The gene calls are TRBV28 and TRBJ2-7; no clear D gene. V was shortened by 2 bases and J by 6 bases, with 11 bases between the two germline ends. The germline CDR1 and CDR2 sequences are MDHEN and SYDVKM. The CDR3 length is 13 residues.

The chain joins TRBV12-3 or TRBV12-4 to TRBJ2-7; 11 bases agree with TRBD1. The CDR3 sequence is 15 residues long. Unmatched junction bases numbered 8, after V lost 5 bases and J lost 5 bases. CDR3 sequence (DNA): TGTGCCAGCAGTCCCCGGGACAGGGGGATCGACGAGCAGTACTTC. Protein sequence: CASSPRDRGIDEQYF.

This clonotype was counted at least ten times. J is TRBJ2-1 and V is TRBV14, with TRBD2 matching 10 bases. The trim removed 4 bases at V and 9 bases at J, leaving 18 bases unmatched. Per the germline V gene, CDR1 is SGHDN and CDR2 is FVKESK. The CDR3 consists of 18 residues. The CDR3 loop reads CASSRTRLAGDPRSEQFF. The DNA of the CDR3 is TGTGCCAGCAGCCGTACCCGGCTAGCGGGGGACCCAAGAAGTGAGCAGTTCTTC.

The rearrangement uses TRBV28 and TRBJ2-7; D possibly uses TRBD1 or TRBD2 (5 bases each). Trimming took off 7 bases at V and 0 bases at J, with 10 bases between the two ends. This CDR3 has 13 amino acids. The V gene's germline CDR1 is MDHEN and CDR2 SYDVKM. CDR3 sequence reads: CASTARGSYEQYV. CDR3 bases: TGTGCCAGCACGGCGAGGGGCTCCTACGAGCAGTACGTC.